The entry below describes one T cell receptor beta chain. Antigen: not known. The data derive from a study of post-analysis software for immune sequencing data. Study-wide points: TRBV segments more frequent in patients than in controls numbered roughly 5 and included TRBV5-6, TRBV5-1 and TRBV20-1.

The library was made from cDNA and included unique molecular identifiers. Each CDR3 protein gets one entry after TCRdb re-called the PCR reads with MiXCR. This table has about 540,000 distinct CDR3 sequences, roughly 34% appearing once. V lost 6 bases, J lost 8 bases, and 11 bases lay in between. The length of the CDR3 is 12 residues. The germline CDR1 and CDR2 sequences are MDHEN and SYDVKM. This chain links TRBV28 with TRBJ2-1; tentatively, D is TRBD1 (5 bases). Input material: blood. The receptor was isolated from a girl between 2 and 17 years old with multiple sclerosis. The CDR3 nucleotides are TGTGCCAGCAGGGCGGACATCCATGAGCAGTTCTTC. Its protein product is CASRADIHEQFF. The whole variable domain, remainder taken from reference TRBV28 and TRBJ2-1, is DVKVTQSSRYLVKRTGEKVFLECVQDMDHENMFWYRQDPGLGLRLIYFSYDVKMKEKGDIPEGYSVSREKKERFSLILESASTNQTSMYLCASRADIHEQFFGPGTRLTVL.